The clone carrying this T cell receptor (beta chain) was picked up one time. Original processing methods: Estimation of nucleated cell counts relied on the amplification of reference gene primers. The repertoire was sequenced with immunoSEQ multiplex PCR; TCRdb's copy has only in-frame clones and lacks some. Clonal size and the V and J genes are those of that table, whereas D and trimming came from the DNA. The profile shows about 250,000 clones, roughly 87% of them singletons. J gave up 8 bases and V 4 bases, and 6 bases lay outside the gene matches. The CDR3 runs 14 residues. CDR1 is LGHDT and CDR2 is YNNKEL in the germline V gene (reference sequence). The record originates from a study of blood T cell repertoires in COVID-19. Background on the study: Sources were T cells, B-cell-depleted T cells, or PBMCs; the material itself was cDNA or gDNA.

Sequenced material: peripheral blood. This sequence was found in a woman in her 30s with acute or convalescent COVID-19. The chain has TRBV3-1 (or the pseudogene TRBV3-2) and TRBJ1-5; 9 bases align to TRBD1. The CDR3 reads CASSPGTGRKPQHF. DNA for the CDR3: TGTGCCAGCAGCCCCGGGACAGGGAGAAAGCCCCAGCATTTT.